This paragraph covers one T cell receptor (beta chain) sequence. The germline CDR1 and CDR2 sequences are SEHNR and FQNEAQ (reference sequence). V lost 0 bases to trimming and J lost 15 bases, with 9 bases between them. The CDR3 runs to 11 residues. This specimen belongs to a study of T-cell memory formation after mild COVID-19. cDNA libraries for TCR alpha and TCR beta, carrying sample barcodes and UMIs, came from 5'RACE with constant-segment primers. TCRdb re-called the 5' RACE reads through MiXCR, storing one row per CDR3 protein. The profile shows roughly 450,000 distinct CDR3 sequences, 15% to 20% of them singletons.

The TCR originated in an adult woman who had mild COVID-19 (a few samples of this study predate the infection). Cell type and time point are not known. The V call is TRBV7-9, the J call TRBJ2-1, with D possibly matching TRBD2 (5 bases). The sequencing input was PBMCs or a T cell subset sorted from them (not recorded which). CDR3 protein: CASSLAPGLFF. DNA for the CDR3: TGTGCCAGCAGCTTAGCACCGGGGTTGTTCTTC.